The rows below give T cell receptor beta chains drawn from one sample of a study of regulatory T cells in long-lasting Graves disease. TCRdb reprocessed the multiplex PCR reads via MiXCR and lists one record per CDR3 protein. The sample lists 300,000 to 400,000 distinct CDR3 sequences, over 15% occurring once. The data were also submitted as part of a second study, on T cells in Graves' hyperthyroidism and ophthalmopathy.

The sequenced sample was peripheral blood mononuclear cells (PBMCs), obtained at new diagnosis, from a patient treated with antithyroid drugs. These receptors originate from a man aged 40-55 years with Graves disease. CDR3s include the opening cysteine and the closing phenylalanine or tryptophan. The D gene is left open where the match is weak. The size of a clone is reported for some rows only, either as once, few or many, or as a class for expanded clones.

v_gene: TRBV10-3
abundance: many
j_gene: TRBJ2-7
d_gene: -
CDR3nt: TGTGCCATCAGTTCAGGGACCTCCTACGAGCAGTACTTC
CDR3aa: CAISSGTSYEQYF

v_gene: TRBV18
abundance: few
j_gene: TRBJ2-2
d_gene: -
CDR3nt: TGTGCCAGCTACGGACCACCCGGGGAGCTGTTTTTT
CDR3aa: CASYGPPGELFF

v_gene: TRBV6-1
abundance: -
j_gene: TRBJ1-4
d_gene: TRBD1
CDR3nt: TGTGCCAGCAGTGACTCGGGACAGGGTGAAAAACTGTTTTTT
CDR3aa: CASSDSGQGEKLFF

v_gene: TRBV18
abundance: many
j_gene: TRBJ2-3
d_gene: -
CDR3nt: TGTGCCAGCTCAGCTCCGGGACTGGTCGTAGATACGCAGTATTTT
CDR3aa: CASSAPGLVVDTQYF

v_gene: TRBV18
abundance: many
j_gene: TRBJ2-3
d_gene: -
CDR3nt: TGTGCCAGCTCACCACTGAGACTGGAAGATACGCAGTATTTT
CDR3aa: CASSPLRLEDTQYF

v_gene: TRBV9
abundance: many
j_gene: TRBJ2-2
d_gene: TRBD1
CDR3nt: TGTGCCAGCAGCGTCGGGACAGGGAACACCGGGGAGCTGTTTTTT
CDR3aa: CASSVGTGNTGELFF

v_gene: TRBV15
abundance: -
j_gene: TRBJ2-2
d_gene: TRBD2
CDR3nt: TGTGCCACCAGCAGAGACAGCGGGGGCGCCGGGGAGCTGTTTTTT
CDR3aa: CATSRDSGGAGELFF

v_gene: TRBV18
abundance: many
j_gene: TRBJ1-1
d_gene: -
CDR3nt: TGTGCCAGCTCCCTTCCAGGTAACACTGAAGCTTTCTTT
CDR3aa: CASSLPGNTEAFF

v_gene: TRBV5-5
abundance: -
j_gene: TRBJ2-3
d_gene: TRBD2
CDR3nt: TGTGCCAGCAGCTTGGGGACTAGCGGGGGGGTGACAGATACGCAGTATTTT
CDR3aa: CASSLGTSGGVTDTQYF

v_gene: TRBV11-3
abundance: many
j_gene: TRBJ2-7
d_gene: -
CDR3nt: TGTGCCAGCAGCTTATTCTCGGGGGCATCCACCTACGAGCAGTACTTC
CDR3aa: CASSLFSGASTYEQYF

v_gene: TRBV28
abundance: many
j_gene: TRBJ2-3
d_gene: -
CDR3nt: TGTGCCAGCAGTTTTTCCCCCGGCGTAAACACAGATACGCAGTATTTT
CDR3aa: CASSFSPGVNTDTQYF

v_gene: TRBV28
abundance: few
j_gene: TRBJ1-2
d_gene: -
CDR3nt: TGTGCCAGCAGTTACAGCAACTATGGCTACACCTTC
CDR3aa: CASSYSNYGYTF

v_gene: TRBV27
abundance: many
j_gene: TRBJ2-5
d_gene: -
CDR3nt: TGTGCCAGCAGTTTATTCTATCGCGAGACCCAGTACTTC
CDR3aa: CASSLFYRETQYF

v_gene: TRBV6-1
abundance: many
j_gene: TRBJ1-6
d_gene: -
CDR3nt: TGTGCCAGCAGCCGTGAGTGGGATTCACCCCTCCACTTT
CDR3aa: CASSREWDSPLHF

v_gene: TRBV12-3/TRBV12-4
abundance: many
j_gene: TRBJ2-7
d_gene: TRBD2
CDR3nt: TGTGCCAGCAGTTATAGCGGGGGGCTGTACGAGCAGTACTTC
CDR3aa: CASSYSGGLYEQYF

v_gene: TRBV18
abundance: -
j_gene: TRBJ2-7
d_gene: TRBD1
CDR3nt: TGTGCCAGCTCACCTGACAGGGCCCACGAGCAGTACTTC
CDR3aa: CASSPDRAHEQYF

v_gene: TRBV28
abundance: -
j_gene: TRBJ2-7
d_gene: TRBD2
CDR3nt: TGTGCCAGCAGTTTGGGACTAGCGCGGTACGAGCAGTACTTC
CDR3aa: CASSLGLARYEQYF

v_gene: TRBV6-2/TRBV6-3
abundance: few
j_gene: TRBJ1-4
d_gene: -
CDR3nt: TGTGCCAGCAGTTACCTAGCTGCAACTAATGAAAAACTGTTTTTT
CDR3aa: CASSYLAATNEKLFF

v_gene: TRBV12-3/TRBV12-4
abundance: -
j_gene: TRBJ1-5
d_gene: -
CDR3nt: TGTGCCAGCAGTCAATGGGGAGGTAACAATCAGCCCCAGCATTTT
CDR3aa: CASSQWGGNNQPQHF

v_gene: TRBV6-1
abundance: many
j_gene: TRBJ2-7
d_gene: -
CDR3nt: TGTGCCAGCACCCGGGCTTACGAGCAGTACTTC
CDR3aa: CASTRAYEQYF

v_gene: TRBV6-1
abundance: -
j_gene: TRBJ2-5
d_gene: -
CDR3nt: TGTGCCAGCATTAAGGGGGACTCGATAGAGACCCAGTACTTC
CDR3aa: CASIKGDSIETQYF

v_gene: TRBV12-3/TRBV12-4
abundance: many
j_gene: TRBJ2-7
d_gene: -
CDR3nt: TGTGCCAGCTGGCGAGGCAACACCTACGAGCAGTACTTC
CDR3aa: CASWRGNTYEQYF

v_gene: TRBV11-2
abundance: many
j_gene: TRBJ2-1
d_gene: TRBD2
CDR3nt: TGTGCCAGCAGCTTCGGACTAGCGGGGGTTTACAATGAGCAGTTCTTC
CDR3aa: CASSFGLAGVYNEQFF

v_gene: TRBV7-3
abundance: many
j_gene: TRBJ2-1
d_gene: TRBD2
CDR3nt: TGTGCCAGCAGCGAGATTAGCGGGGGGGCCCACAATGAGCAGTTCTTC
CDR3aa: CASSEISGGAHNEQFF

v_gene: TRBV6-2/TRBV6-3
abundance: -
j_gene: TRBJ2-3
d_gene: -
CDR3nt: TGTGCCAGCAGCTTATCATGGGCTAGCGGCACAGATACGCAGTATTTT
CDR3aa: CASSLSWASGTDTQYF

v_gene: TRBV11-2
abundance: many
j_gene: TRBJ2-1
d_gene: -
CDR3nt: TGTGCCAGCAGCTCCCAAGGGGGAATCGGCGCCTACAATGAGCAGTTCTTC
CDR3aa: CASSSQGGIGAYNEQFF

v_gene: TRBV11-1
abundance: many
j_gene: TRBJ2-7
d_gene: -
CDR3nt: TGTGCCAGCACTCCAGGGGGGGACAGAGCTTACGAGCAGTACTTC
CDR3aa: CASTPGGDRAYEQYF

v_gene: TRBV2
abundance: many
j_gene: TRBJ1-4
d_gene: TRBD1
CDR3nt: TGTGCCAGCAGTAGGGGGCGAACTAATGAAAAACTGTTTTTT
CDR3aa: CASSRGRTNEKLFF

v_gene: TRBV27
abundance: many
j_gene: TRBJ2-3
d_gene: TRBD2
CDR3nt: TGTGCCAGCAGATCTGGGACTAGCGGGGGCATTAGCACAGATACGCAGTATTTT
CDR3aa: CASRSGTSGGISTDTQYF

v_gene: TRBV29-1
abundance: -
j_gene: TRBJ2-7
d_gene: -
CDR3nt: TGCAGCGCCCAGGGGGGGGTGAAATACGAGCAGTACTTC
CDR3aa: CSAQGGVKYEQYF

v_gene: TRBV20-1
abundance: many
j_gene: TRBJ2-1
d_gene: -
CDR3nt: TGCAGTGCTAGAGCGGACCCAGACTACAATGAGCAGTTCTTC
CDR3aa: CSARADPDYNEQFF

v_gene: TRBV27
abundance: -
j_gene: TRBJ2-2
d_gene: -
CDR3nt: TGTGCCAGCAGTCCGGGGGACAGAATGAACACCGGGGAGCTGTTTTTT
CDR3aa: CASSPGDRMNTGELFF

v_gene: TRBV20-1
abundance: many
j_gene: TRBJ2-7
d_gene: TRBD1
CDR3nt: TGCAGTGCTAGTCGACAGGGGGTCGTGGAGCAGTACTTC
CDR3aa: CSASRQGVVEQYF

v_gene: TRBV27
abundance: -
j_gene: TRBJ2-3
d_gene: TRBD2
CDR3nt: TGTGCCAGCAGTACTAGACTAGCGGGGGTTGAAGATACGCAGTATTTT
CDR3aa: CASSTRLAGVEDTQYF

v_gene: TRBV4-3
abundance: -
j_gene: TRBJ2-7
d_gene: -
CDR3nt: TGCGCCAGCAGCCAAGATCGCCGGATGGGGGAGCAGTACTTC
CDR3aa: CASSQDRRMGEQYF

v_gene: TRBV7-6
abundance: many
j_gene: TRBJ1-1
d_gene: -
CDR3nt: TGTGCCAGCAGCTCTCGGGACACCTCCGGTGAAGCTTTCTTT
CDR3aa: CASSSRDTSGEAFF

v_gene: TRBV27
abundance: many
j_gene: TRBJ2-5
d_gene: -
CDR3nt: TGTGCCAGCAGGACGGAAGAGACCCAGTACTTC
CDR3aa: CASRTEETQYF

v_gene: TRBV5-1
abundance: many
j_gene: TRBJ1-5
d_gene: TRBD1
CDR3nt: TGCGCCAGCAGCGCGACAGGGGGCGCGGCATGGCCCCAGCATTTT
CDR3aa: CASSATGGAAWPQHF

v_gene: TRBV28
abundance: many
j_gene: TRBJ2-7
d_gene: -
CDR3nt: TGTGCCAGCAGTTCCCCTAGGCAGGGCCTGAACGACTACGAGCAGTACTTC
CDR3aa: CASSSPRQGLNDYEQYF

v_gene: TRBV24-1
abundance: -
j_gene: TRBJ2-7
d_gene: -
CDR3nt: TGTGCCACCAGTGGCAGGGTTCCCTACGAGCAGTACTTC
CDR3aa: CATSGRVPYEQYF

v_gene: TRBV28
abundance: many
j_gene: TRBJ1-4
d_gene: TRBD1
CDR3nt: TGTGCCAGCAGTCTCGGACAGGGGTTTAAGAAAAAACTGTTTTTT
CDR3aa: CASSLGQGFKKKLFF

v_gene: TRBV2
abundance: -
j_gene: TRBJ2-3
d_gene: TRBD2
CDR3nt: TGTGCCAGCCTCCGCGTCTACCGGGGGGGCCGGGGAGATACGCAGTATTTT
CDR3aa: CASLRVYRGGRGDTQYF

v_gene: TRBV7-2
abundance: many
j_gene: TRBJ2-7
d_gene: TRBD1
CDR3nt: TGTGCCAGCAGCTTAACGCAGGGGGTCCTTACGGAGCAGTACTTC
CDR3aa: CASSLTQGVLTEQYF

v_gene: TRBV2
abundance: -
j_gene: TRBJ1-1
d_gene: TRBD1
CDR3nt: TGTGCCAGCAGGGCCGGGACAGCTTCTAACACTGAAGCTTTCTTT
CDR3aa: CASRAGTASNTEAFF

v_gene: TRBV7-3
abundance: few
j_gene: TRBJ2-1
d_gene: TRBD2
CDR3nt: TGCGCCAGCAGCCCGGGACTAGGAAAGTCCAATGAGCAGTTCTTC
CDR3aa: CASSPGLGKSNEQFF

v_gene: TRBV4-2
abundance: -
j_gene: TRBJ2-3
d_gene: TRBD2
CDR3nt: TGTGCCAGCAGCCAAGATCCCAGCGGGGCCCCAGATACGCAGTATTTT
CDR3aa: CASSQDPSGAPDTQYF

v_gene: TRBV20-1
abundance: many
j_gene: TRBJ1-1
d_gene: TRBD1
CDR3nt: TGCAGTGCACCGACAGGGTACACTGAAGCTTTCTTT
CDR3aa: CSAPTGYTEAFF

v_gene: TRBV6-1
abundance: once
j_gene: TRBJ2-1
d_gene: TRBD1
CDR3nt: TGTGCCAGCAGCTCGGGACAGGGGGCAAATGAGCAGTTCTTC
CDR3aa: CASSSGQGANEQFF

v_gene: TRBV20-1
abundance: many
j_gene: TRBJ2-7
d_gene: TRBD1
CDR3nt: TGCAGTCCCGGACAGGGTTCCTACGAGCAGTACTTC
CDR3aa: CSPGQGSYEQYF

v_gene: TRBV20-1
abundance: many
j_gene: TRBJ1-6
d_gene: -
CDR3nt: TGCAGTGCTTCCCCGACAGCTTCACCCCTCCACTTT
CDR3aa: CSASPTASPLHF

v_gene: TRBV5-1
abundance: -
j_gene: TRBJ2-5
d_gene: TRBD1
CDR3nt: TGCGCCAGCAGCTTGGCCGGGACAGGGATGGAGACCCAGTACTTC
CDR3aa: CASSLAGTGMETQYF

v_gene: TRBV5-1
abundance: many
j_gene: TRBJ2-7
d_gene: TRBD1
CDR3nt: TGCGCCAGCAGCGTGTGGCAGGGGGCTATAGACGAGCAGTACTTC
CDR3aa: CASSVWQGAIDEQYF

v_gene: TRBV28
abundance: few
j_gene: TRBJ1-2
d_gene: -
CDR3nt: TGTGCCAGCAGTTTGGGCTTTTCTCCCCCAGGGGGCTACACCTTC
CDR3aa: CASSLGFSPPGGYTF

v_gene: TRBV20-1
abundance: many
j_gene: TRBJ2-3
d_gene: -
CDR3nt: TGCAGTGCTGTCAGGGTAGTAGATACGCAGTATTTT
CDR3aa: CSAVRVVDTQYF

v_gene: TRBV12-3/TRBV12-4
abundance: -
j_gene: TRBJ2-5
d_gene: -
CDR3nt: TGTGCCAGCAGTTCGGCGCTGGGTGTTACCCAGTACTTC
CDR3aa: CASSSALGVTQYF

v_gene: TRBV30
abundance: many
j_gene: TRBJ1-5
d_gene: -
CDR3nt: TGTGCCTGGAGCAAGGCGGATAATCAGCCCCAGCATTTT
CDR3aa: CAWSKADNQPQHF

v_gene: TRBV6-5
abundance: once
j_gene: TRBJ2-4
d_gene: TRBD2
CDR3nt: TGTGCCAGCAGTTACTGGTCCGGGGGGATGGACCAGTACTTC
CDR3aa: CASSYWSGGMDQYF